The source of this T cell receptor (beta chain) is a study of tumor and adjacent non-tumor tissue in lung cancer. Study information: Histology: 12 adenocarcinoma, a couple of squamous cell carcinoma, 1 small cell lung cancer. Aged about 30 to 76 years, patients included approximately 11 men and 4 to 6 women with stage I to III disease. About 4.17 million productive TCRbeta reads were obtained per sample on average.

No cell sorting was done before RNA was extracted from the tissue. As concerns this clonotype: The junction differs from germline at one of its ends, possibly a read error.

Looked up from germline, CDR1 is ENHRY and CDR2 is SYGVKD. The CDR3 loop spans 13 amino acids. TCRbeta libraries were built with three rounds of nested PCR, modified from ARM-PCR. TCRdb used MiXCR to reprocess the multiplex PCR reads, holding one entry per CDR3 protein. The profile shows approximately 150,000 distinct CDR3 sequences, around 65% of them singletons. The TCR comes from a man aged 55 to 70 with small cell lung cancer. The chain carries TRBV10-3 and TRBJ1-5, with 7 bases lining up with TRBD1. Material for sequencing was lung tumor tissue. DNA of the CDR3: TGTGTCATCAGTGGACAGGACAATCAGCCCCAGCATTTT. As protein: CVISGQDNQPQHF.